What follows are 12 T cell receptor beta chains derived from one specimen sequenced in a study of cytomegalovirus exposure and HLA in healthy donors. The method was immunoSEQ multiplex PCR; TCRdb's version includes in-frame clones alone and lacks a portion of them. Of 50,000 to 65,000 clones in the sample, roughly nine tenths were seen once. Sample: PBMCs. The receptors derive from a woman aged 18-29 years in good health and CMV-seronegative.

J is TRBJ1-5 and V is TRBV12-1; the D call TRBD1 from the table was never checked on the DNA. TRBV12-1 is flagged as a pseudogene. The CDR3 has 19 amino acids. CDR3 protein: CASSPNTGPAYCSNQPQHF. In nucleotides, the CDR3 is TGTGCCAGCAGCCCGAACACAGGGCCCGCTTACTGTAGCAATCAGCCCCAGCATTTT.

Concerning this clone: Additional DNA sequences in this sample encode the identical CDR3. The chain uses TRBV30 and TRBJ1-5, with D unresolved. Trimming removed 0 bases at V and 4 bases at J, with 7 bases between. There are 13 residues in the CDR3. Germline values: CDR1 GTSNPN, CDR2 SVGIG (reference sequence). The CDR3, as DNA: TGTGCCTGGAGTGTTGGAGGGAATCAGCCCCAGCATTTT. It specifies CAWSVGGNQPQHF.

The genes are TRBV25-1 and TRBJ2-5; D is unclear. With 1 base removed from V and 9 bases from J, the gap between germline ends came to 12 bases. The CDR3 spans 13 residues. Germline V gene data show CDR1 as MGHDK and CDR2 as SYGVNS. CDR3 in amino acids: CASSESWALAQYF. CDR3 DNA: TGTGCCAGCAGTGAATCTTGGGCTCTTGCCCAGTACTTC.

In DNA, the CDR3 is TGTGCCTGGGGCTCAGGGGCGTTCCAGCCCCAGCATTTT. Its protein is CAWGSGAFQPQHF. This rearrangement joins TRBV30 to TRBJ1-5, with D possibly matching TRBD1 (6 bases). The length of the CDR3 is 13 residues. From germline, CDR1 is GTSNPN and CDR2 SVGIG (reference sequence). V dropped 5 bases and J dropped 7 bases, with 15 bases sitting between them.

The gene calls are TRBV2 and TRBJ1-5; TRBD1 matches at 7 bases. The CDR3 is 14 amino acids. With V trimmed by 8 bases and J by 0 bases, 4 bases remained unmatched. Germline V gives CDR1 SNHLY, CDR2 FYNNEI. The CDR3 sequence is CASADRHSNQPQHF. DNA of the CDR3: TGTGCCAGCGCGGACAGGCATAGCAATCAGCCCCAGCATTTT.

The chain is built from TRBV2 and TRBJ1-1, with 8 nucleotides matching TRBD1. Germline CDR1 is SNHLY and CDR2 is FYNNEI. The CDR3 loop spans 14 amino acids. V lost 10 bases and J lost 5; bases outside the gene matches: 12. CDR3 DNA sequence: TGTGCCATTATCGCGGACAGGGTAATTACTGAAGCTTTCTTT. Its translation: CAIIADRVITEAFF.

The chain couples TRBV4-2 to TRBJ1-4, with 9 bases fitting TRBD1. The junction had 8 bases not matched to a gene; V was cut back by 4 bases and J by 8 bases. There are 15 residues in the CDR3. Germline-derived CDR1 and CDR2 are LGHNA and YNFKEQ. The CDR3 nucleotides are TGTGCCAGCAGCCGTTCCCGGGACAGGGACGAAAAACTGTTTTTT. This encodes CASSRSRDRDEKLFF.

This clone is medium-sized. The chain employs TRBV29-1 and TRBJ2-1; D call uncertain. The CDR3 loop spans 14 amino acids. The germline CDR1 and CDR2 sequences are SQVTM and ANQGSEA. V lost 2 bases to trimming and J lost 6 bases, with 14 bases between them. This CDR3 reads CSVESPQRSNEQFF. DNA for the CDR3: TGCAGCGTTGAAAGTCCCCAGAGGTCCAATGAGCAGTTCTTC.

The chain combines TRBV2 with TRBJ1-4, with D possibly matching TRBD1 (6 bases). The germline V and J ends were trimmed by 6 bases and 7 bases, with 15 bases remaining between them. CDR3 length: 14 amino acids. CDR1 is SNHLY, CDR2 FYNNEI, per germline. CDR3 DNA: TGTGCCAGCAGGGCCAGGGGTGTCACTGAAAAACTGTTTTTT. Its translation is CASRARGVTEKLFF.

The CDR3 DNA reads as TGTGCCAGCAGCTTAGGACTACAAGAGACCCAGTACTTC. Encoded protein: CASSLGLQETQYF. J is TRBJ2-5 and V is TRBV7-2; a weak D match, TRBD2 (5 bases). Germline CDR1 and CDR2: SGHTA and FQGNSA. There are 13 residues in the CDR3. Trimming pared 1 base from V and 2 bases from J, leaving 5 bases between. Based on the CDR3 plus reference TRBV7-2 and TRBJ2-5, the full variable domain is GAGVSQSPSNKVTEKGKDVELRCDPISGHTALYWYRQSLGQGLEFLIYFQGNSAPDKSGLPSDRFSAERTGGSVSTLTIQRTQQEDSAVYLCASSLGLQETQYFGPGTRLLVL.

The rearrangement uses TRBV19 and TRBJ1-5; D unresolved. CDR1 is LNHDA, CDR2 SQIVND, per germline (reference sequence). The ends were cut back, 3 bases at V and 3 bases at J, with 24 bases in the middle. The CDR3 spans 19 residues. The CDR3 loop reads CASSMASSRSQVSNQPQHF. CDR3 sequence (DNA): TGTGCCAGTAGTATGGCCTCTTCTCGCAGTCAGGTTTCCAATCAGCCCCAGCATTTT.

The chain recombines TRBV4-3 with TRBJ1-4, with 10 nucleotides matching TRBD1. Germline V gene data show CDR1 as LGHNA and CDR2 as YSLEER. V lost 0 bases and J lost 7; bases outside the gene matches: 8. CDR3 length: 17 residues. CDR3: CASSQEAPGQGTEKLFF. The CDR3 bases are TGCGCCAGCAGCCAAGAAGCCCCGGGACAGGGGACTGAAAAACTGTTTTTT.